The clone carrying this TCR beta chain has just a few counts. Its target is not known. The junction departs from germline at one end; a sequencing error may be responsible. These data originate in a study of identical twins. Overall study findings and caveats: Within monozygotic twins, out-of-frame TCR alpha sharing was underestimated by the models. Instead of following the same donors, the conclusions were based on cross-sectional statistical analysis.

Template switching introduced a universal primer site, and the cDNA bore unique molecular identifiers. Each CDR3 protein is one row after TCRdb ran MiXCR on the 5' RACE reads. Of approximately 600,000 distinct CDR3 sequences listed, approximately 10% are singletons. The sample also formed part of further work on yellow fever vaccine responses in identical twins. From that second work: Twins' vaccine T cell responses were reported to seem partly convergent and partly personalized.

This receptor was taken from a woman under 30 in good health. Sequencing was done on a sample of PBMCs.

The CDR3 spells CASSYRGGLVSGANVLTF. In DNA form, the CDR3 reads TGTGCCAGCAGTTACCGAGGAGGGCTAGTCTCTGGTGCCAACGTCCTGACTTTC. The rearrangement links TRBV6-2 or TRBV6-3 to TRBJ2-6, with D possibly being TRBD2 (6 bases). CDR1 and CDR2 (germline): MNHEY, SVGEGT. The CDR3 totals 18 residues.